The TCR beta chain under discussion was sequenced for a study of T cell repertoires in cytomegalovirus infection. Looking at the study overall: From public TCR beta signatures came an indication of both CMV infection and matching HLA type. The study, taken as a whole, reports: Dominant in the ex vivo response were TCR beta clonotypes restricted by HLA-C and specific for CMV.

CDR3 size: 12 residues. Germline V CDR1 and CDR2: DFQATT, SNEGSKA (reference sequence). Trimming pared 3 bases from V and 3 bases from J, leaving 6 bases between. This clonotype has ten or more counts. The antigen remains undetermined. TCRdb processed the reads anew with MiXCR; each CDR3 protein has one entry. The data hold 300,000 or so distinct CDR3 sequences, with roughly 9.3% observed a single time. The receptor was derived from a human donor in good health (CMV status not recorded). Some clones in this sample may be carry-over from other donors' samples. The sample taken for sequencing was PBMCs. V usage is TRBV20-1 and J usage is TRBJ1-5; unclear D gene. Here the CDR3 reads CSASVPNQPQHF. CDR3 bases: TGCAGTGCTAGCGTACCCAATCAGCCCCAGCATTTT.